Listed here are 25 T cell receptor beta chains from one sample, sequenced in a study of a mutant IDH1 vaccine in newly diagnosed glioma. Time point in this sample: week 47, end of study. Alongside topical imiquimod, each dose of vaccine comprised 300 ug of mutant IDH1 20-mer peptide. No antigen has been assigned to these receptors. Only in-frame clones appear in the TCRdb table, and some are missing; sequencing was by immunoSEQ multiplex PCR. The sample has 40,000 to 45,000 clones; approximately 79% are singletons. Sequenced here: PBMCs, sampled from a glioma patient whose treatment included an IDH1 peptide vaccine. These receptor sequences come from a man aged 18 to 30 with glioma. Some clones in this sample may be carry-over from other donors' samples.

The chain couples TRBV7-2 to TRBJ2-3, with 10 bases matching TRBD2. The V segment lost 4 bases and the J segment 8 bases; nucleotides outside the gene matches: 6. Germline CDR1 SGHTA, CDR2 FQGNSA. The CDR3 length is 14 residues. The DNA of the CDR3 is TGTGCCAGCAGCTCAGCGGGGGGGCCAGGTACGCAGTATTTT. This gives the protein CASSSAGGPGTQYF.

The chain's CDR3 is CASSMGEPNNGYTF. The CDR3 region has the DNA TGTGCCAGTAGTATGGGCGAACCAAACAATGGCTACACCTTC. The rearrangement uses TRBV19 and TRBJ1-2; no clear D gene. CDR3 length: 14 amino acids. Germline V gene lookup returns CDR1 LNHDA and CDR2 SQIVND (reference sequence). V lost 3 bases and J 6 bases, leaving 14 bases between the germline ends.

The chain links TRBV5-1 to TRBJ1-1; 11 bases agree with TRBD1. V gave up 5 bases and J gave up 6 bases; unmatched junction bases: 12. The CDR3 has 16 residues. Germline lookup yields CDR1 SGHRS and CDR2 YFSETQ. The CDR3 region is CASRAGTGGTGAEAFF. The CDR3 DNA sequence: TGCGCCAGCAGAGCCGGGACAGGGGGAACAGGGGCTGAAGCTTTCTTT.

The J gene is TRBJ1-5, the V gene TRBV4-2; the D is unclear. The CDR3 length is 15 residues. Deletions cut 0 bases from V and 6 bases from J, with 12 bases between. Germline loops: CDR1 LGHNA, CDR2 YNFKEQ. The CDR3 protein is CASSQDLSFGQPQHF. The DNA of the CDR3 is TGTGCCAGCAGCCAAGATCTGTCGTTTGGTCAGCCCCAGCATTTT.

This clone was counted a few times. The chain uses TRBV6-4 and TRBJ2-3; 7 nucleotides align to TRBD2. CDR1 MRHNA and CDR2 SNTAGT come from the germline V gene. CDR3 length: 13 amino acids. The junction had 3 bases not matched to a gene; V was cut back by 3 bases and J by 6 bases. CDR3 residues: CASSEQGGDTQYF. The CDR3 region has the DNA TGTGCCAGCAGTGAGCAGGGAGGGGATACGCAGTATTTT.

V and J are TRBV10-3 and TRBJ1-1; 12 bases align to TRBD1. Germline V gene data show CDR1 as ENHRY and CDR2 as SYGVKD. The trim removed 6 bases at V and 0 bases at J, leaving 5 bases unmatched. The CDR3 has 16 residues. The CDR3 bases are TGTGCCATCAGGTTGGGACAGGGGGCTATGAACACTGAAGCTTTCTTT. Translated, it gives CAIRLGQGAMNTEAFF.

The chain links TRBV9 to TRBJ2-3; 9 nucleotides match TRBD1. CDR3 length: 14 amino acids. Germline CDR1 SGDLS, CDR2 YYNGEE. Trimming at V came to 3 bases and at J to 6 bases, leaving 5 bases not matched to a gene. The CDR3 loop reads CASSGGQGYDTQYF. The CDR3 DNA follows: TGTGCCAGCAGCGGGGGACAGGGATACGATACGCAGTATTTT.

The chain employs TRBV6-5 and TRBJ1-6, with D hard to call. The CDR3 has 16 amino acids. Trimming stripped 4 bases from V and 7 bases from J, with 17 bases between. Per the germline V gene, CDR1 is MNHEY and CDR2 is SVGAGI. CDR3 in DNA: TGTGCCAGCAGTTTCCTTGAGTACCTGCGGAATTCACCCCTCCACTTT. Protein sequence: CASSFLEYLRNSPLHF.

This chain uses TRBV30 with TRBJ1-1; D uncertain. V dropped 4 bases and J dropped 0 bases, with 6 bases sitting between them. CDR1 is GTSNPN and CDR2 is SVGIG in the germline V gene (reference sequence). The CDR3 consists of 12 residues. CDR3 DNA sequence: TGTGCCTGGACTGAGATGAACACTGAAGCTTTCTTT. Translating it yields CAWTEMNTEAFF.

V and J are TRBV7-2 and TRBJ2-5; 12 nucleotides align to TRBD1. The trim removed 5 bases at V and 5 bases at J, leaving 12 bases unmatched. This CDR3 comprises 17 residues. Germline V gene lookup returns CDR1 SGHTA and CDR2 FQGNSA. The CDR3 DNA sequence: TGTGCCAGCAGCGACCGGGACAGGGGGCCGGGATTGGAGACCCAGTACTTC. Amino acid sequence: CASSDRDRGPGLETQYF.

The V gene is TRBV30, the J gene TRBJ1-1; possibly TRBD1 for D (6 bases). This CDR3 is built from 14 residues. Trimming took 2 bases from V and 3 from J, leaving 13 bases between them. Per germline, CDR1 GTSNPN and CDR2 SVGIG (reference sequence). CDR3 nucleotides: TGTGCCTGGAGTAGTGGGCAGGGGTACACTGAAGCTTTCTTT. Its translation: CAWSSGQGYTEAFF.

The chain recombines TRBV27 with TRBJ2-7; the match to TRBD2 covers 14 bases. The germline V gene has CDR1 MNHEY and CDR2 SMNVEV (reference sequence). This CDR3 comprises 19 residues. The V gene end was trimmed by 5 bases and the J gene end by 6 bases; junction bases not matched to a gene: 18. For the CDR3, the DNA is TGTGCCAGCAGTACGCTTCCCGGGACTAGCGGGAGTGGTTCTTCCGAGCAGTACTTC. This translates into CASSTLPGTSGSGSSEQYF.

The V call is TRBV29-1, the J call TRBJ1-2; D gene ambiguous. Germline V gene data show CDR1 as SQVTM and CDR2 as ANQGSEA. V dropped 1 base and J dropped 2 bases, with 8 bases sitting between them. This CDR3 spans 13 amino acids. The CDR3 DNA follows: TGCAGCGTTGAAGGCAGAGAGAACTATGGCTACACCTTC. As protein: CSVEGRENYGYTF.

The chain links TRBV29-1 to TRBJ1-1, with 8 bases fitting TRBD1. Trimming at V came to 6 bases and at J to 2 bases, leaving 14 bases not matched to a gene. The CDR3 covers 16 residues. Germline V gene data show CDR1 as SQVTM and CDR2 as ANQGSEA. The CDR3 DNA reads TGCAGCGTGGGCTTAATCCGGGACAGGAGAAACACTGAAGCTTTCTTT. The encoded protein is CSVGLIRDRRNTEAFF.

This clone was seen a few times. The CDR3 DNA follows: TGTGCCAGCAGCTCGGCACAGGGCTTCTATGGCTACACCTTC. Its protein is CASSSAQGFYGYTF. The V and J genes are TRBV7-9 and TRBJ1-2, with a weak D call TRBD1 (6 bases). Germline V lookup: CDR1 SEHNR, CDR2 FQNEAQ (reference sequence). V shed 4 bases and J shed 4 bases, with 13 bases lying between them. The CDR3 is 14 residues long.

The V gene is TRBV6-6, the J gene TRBJ1-1, with D perhaps TRBD1 (5 bases). The germline V gene encodes CDR1 MNHNY and CDR2 SVGAGI (reference sequence). This CDR3 has 13 residues. Trimming shortened V by 2 bases and J by 4 bases, and 8 bases separated the two germline ends. The CDR3, as DNA: TGTGCCAGCAGTTACCCGACAGTCACTGAAGCTTTCTTT. Its translation is CASSYPTVTEAFF.

This clone is a singleton in its sample. This chain joins TRBV6-5 and TRBJ1-2; TRBD1 agrees at 8 bases. This CDR3 spans 15 amino acids. After removal of 6 bases from V and 6 bases from J, the junction contained 12 bases not matched to a gene. CDR1 and CDR2 (germline): MNHEY, SVGAGI. Here the CDR3 reads CASRRLQSDRDGYTF. CDR3 coding DNA: TGTGCCAGCAGACGACTACAATCGGACAGGGATGGCTACACCTTC.

V gene TRBV2 combines with J gene TRBJ2-1; tentative D call: TRBD2 (7 bases). Looked up from germline, CDR1 is SNHLY and CDR2 is FYNNEI. The CDR3 contains 13 residues. V was shortened by 4 bases and J by 10 bases, with 14 bases between the two germline ends. As DNA, the CDR3 is TGTGCCAGCAGTGTGGAAGGGAGGGGGGAGCAGTTCTTC. It codes for CASSVEGRGEQFF.

Here the CDR3 DNA reads TGCGCCAGCAGCTTGAAAGTTTCAGGCCCGGCGGCCACTGAAGCTTTCTTT. Translating gives CASSLKVSGPAATEAFF. The chain has TRBV5-1 and TRBJ1-1; D is unresolved. The CDR3 runs to 17 residues. With 1 base removed from V and 4 bases from J, the gap between germline ends came to 20 bases. Germline CDR1 reads SGHRS; CDR2 reads YFSETQ.

The CDR3 nucleotides are TGTGCCAGCTCGCTGGGTCCCGGGACTAGCGCCCGCGGGGAGCTGTTTTTT. Its translation is CASSLGPGTSARGELFF. The chain links TRBV18 to TRBJ2-2, with 10 nucleotides matching TRBD2. V gave up 6 bases and J gave up 7 bases; unmatched junction bases: 14. CDR1 and CDR2 (germline): KGHSH, LQKENI. The CDR3 runs to 17 residues.

This chain connects TRBV9 to TRBJ1-1; unclear D gene. This CDR3 is 15 amino acids long. CDR1 is SGDLS, CDR2 YYNGEE, per germline. Deletions cut 1 base from V and 1 base from J, with 11 bases between. CDR3 coding DNA: TGTGCCAGCAGCGTATCGATATCCGGGAACACTGAAGCTTTCTTT. Translated: CASSVSISGNTEAFF. Full variable domain (rest looked up from reference TRBV9 and TRBJ1-1): DSGVTQTPKHLITATGQRVTLRCSPRSGDLSVYWYQQSLDQGLQFLIQYYNGEERAKGNILERFSAQQFPDLHSELNLSSLELGDSALYFCASSVSISGNTEAFFGQGTRLTVV.

CDR3 in DNA: TGTGCCAGCAGTTTCACTTCCTACAATGAGCAGTTCTTC. The encoded protein is CASSFTSYNEQFF. This chain joins TRBV6-5 and TRBJ2-1; D gene ambiguous. Trimming removed 4 bases at V and 1 base at J, with 5 bases between. Per germline, CDR1 MNHEY and CDR2 SVGAGI. CDR3 length equals 13 residues.

The J gene is TRBJ1-2, the V gene TRBV30, with D possibly TRBD1 on 6 matching bases. This CDR3 contains 15 residues. Looked up from germline, CDR1 is GTSNPN and CDR2 is SVGIG (reference sequence). V was cut by 0 bases and J by 5 bases, with 16 bases left in between. The DNA for the CDR3 is TGTGCCTGGAGTGTAAAGTCGGCCAGGGGATATGGCTACACCTTC. Translated, it gives CAWSVKSARGYGYTF.

This chain joins TRBV5-1 and TRBJ2-7, with 8 nucleotides matching TRBD2. V lost 0 bases to trimming and J lost 1 base; unmatched junction nucleotides: 3. Germline loops: CDR1 SGHRS, CDR2 YFSETQ. The CDR3 is 15 amino acids. The CDR3 here is CASSLELAVSYEQYF. CDR3 DNA: TGCGCCAGCAGCTTGGAACTAGCGGTTTCCTACGAGCAGTACTTC.

The rearrangement joins TRBV30 to TRBJ2-1; TRBD1 agrees at 10 bases. Germline V CDR1 and CDR2: GTSNPN, SVGIG (reference sequence). Trimming took 5 bases from V and 7 from J; bases not matched to a gene: 2. CDR3 length: 12 amino acids. DNA of the CDR3: TGTGCCTGGGACAGGGGGCGAAATGAGCAGTTCTTC. Its translation: CAWDRGRNEQFF.